These 26 T cell receptor beta chains were all obtained from the same sample, sequenced in a study of blood T cell repertoires in COVID-19. Some clones are missing from TCRdb's copy, which holds only in-frame ones; the method was immunoSEQ multiplex PCR. The sample yields 240,000 or so clones, approximately 87% seen once. The sequencing input was peripheral blood. All receptors come from a man aged 60 to 75 with acute or convalescent COVID-19.

This chain links TRBV19 with TRBJ2-7; D might be TRBD1 (6 bases). This CDR3 is built from 13 residues. Between the trimmed V and J ends, which lost 3 bases and 3 bases, there was a span of 9 bases. CDR1 is LNHDA, CDR2 SQIVND, per germline (reference sequence). Written as DNA, the CDR3 is TGTGCCAGTAGTATCCAGGACAGCTACGAGCAGTACTTC. Translated: CASSIQDSYEQYF.

The V and J genes are TRBV14 and TRBJ1-1, with D possibly TRBD1 on 5 matching bases. From germline, CDR1 is SGHDN and CDR2 FVKESK. The V gene lost 2 bases and the J gene lost 3 bases, with 13 bases spanning the gap. The CDR3 length is 15 residues. CDR3 amino acids: CASSQRGGGDTEAFF. CDR3 bases: TGTGCCAGCAGCCAAAGGGGAGGTGGGGACACTGAAGCTTTCTTT.

This clone was seen a single time. This sequence joins TRBV28 and TRBJ2-1; no clear D gene. The CDR3 is made up of 16 amino acids. From germline, CDR1 is MDHEN and CDR2 SYDVKM. V was cut by 7 bases and J by 0 bases, with 16 bases left in between. As DNA, the CDR3 is TGTGCCAGCATCGCTCCGCGGATTGGCTCCTACAATGAGCAGTTCTTC. Residues: CASIAPRIGSYNEQFF.

V and J are TRBV7-9 and TRBJ2-4, with 10 bases that match TRBD1. Trimming cost V 5 bases and J 8 bases; bases outside gene matches: 6. Germline V lookup: CDR1 SEHNR, CDR2 FQNEAQ (reference sequence). The CDR3 totals 14 residues. Here the CDR3 DNA reads TGTGCCAGCAGCCCTCGACAGGGGGCGGACATTCAGTACTTC. Translated: CASSPRQGADIQYF.

This clone appeared a single time. The rearrangement uses TRBV28 and TRBJ2-7; 10 nucleotides agree with TRBD1. Germline V gene sequence: CDR1 MDHEN, CDR2 SYDVKM. After removal of 5 bases from V and 3 bases from J, the junction contained 7 bases not matched to a gene. This CDR3 has 15 amino acids. CDR3: CASSPPGQGIYEQYF. The CDR3 coding sequence is TGTGCCAGCAGTCCGCCGGGACAGGGGATCTACGAGCAGTACTTC.

The chain has TRBV24-1 and TRBJ1-4; 8 bases match TRBD1. V dropped 3 bases and J dropped 4; count of bases not matched to a gene: 3. CDR3 size: 15 residues. CDR1 and CDR2 from the germline V gene are KGHDR and SFDVKD. The CDR3 DNA sequence: TGTGCCACCAGTGATGGACAGGGTTTTAATGAAAAACTGTTTTTT. Translating it yields CATSDGQGFNEKLFF.

A single count supports this clone. J is TRBJ2-1 and V is TRBV30; TRBD2 is a possible D gene (8 bases). CDR1 is GTSNPN, CDR2 SVGIG, per germline (reference sequence). V lost 5 bases, J lost 15 bases, and 20 bases lay in between. CDR3 length: 12 residues. CDR3 DNA sequence: TGTGCCTGGGGTCCTTTAGCGGGACAGCGGTTCTTC. Translation gives CAWGPLAGQRFF.

In this sample, this clone turned up a few times. The chain couples TRBV27 to TRBJ1-1; TRBD1 matches at 9 bases. Germline V lookup: CDR1 MNHEY, CDR2 SMNVEV (reference sequence). The CDR3 extends over 15 amino acids. V shed 1 base, J shed 3 bases, and the junction held 3 bases outside the gene matches. CDR3 amino acids: CASSLYRGLYTEAFF. CDR3 DNA: TGTGCCAGCAGTTTATACAGGGGGCTGTACACTGAAGCTTTCTTT.

The chain couples TRBV5-1 to TRBJ2-7, with TRBD1 identical over 8 bases. Germline V gene lookup returns CDR1 SGHRS and CDR2 YFSETQ. V was clipped by 0 bases and J by 3 bases; unmatched bases: 5. The CDR3 extends over 15 amino acids. CDR3 sequence (DNA): TGCGCCAGCAGCTTGGATCTGGACAGGGTCTACGAGCAGTACTTC. Protein sequence: CASSLDLDRVYEQYF.

CDR3: CASSWTGGGNQPQHF. The CDR3 DNA sequence: TGTGCCAGCAGTTGGACAGGGGGTGGGAATCAGCCCCAGCATTTT. The V call is TRBV27, the J call TRBJ1-5; TRBD1 agrees at 10 bases. CDR3 size: 15 residues. Germline lookup yields CDR1 MNHEY and CDR2 SMNVEV (reference sequence). The junction had 4 bases not matched to a gene; V was cut back by 4 bases and J by 4 bases.

The chain carries TRBV24-1 and TRBJ2-1, with TRBD1 identical over 10 bases. Germline CDR1 and CDR2: KGHDR and SFDVKD. The ends lost 9 bases at V and 0 bases at J; junction bases unmatched: 4. The CDR3 covers 15 residues. CDR3 residues: CATSGDRGSYNEQFF. The CDR3 DNA sequence: TGTGCCACCTCCGGGGACAGGGGCTCCTACAATGAGCAGTTCTTC.

The V gene is TRBV3-1 (or the pseudogene TRBV3-2), the J gene TRBJ1-3, with a tentative D call TRBD1 (5 bases). V was pared by 2 bases and J by 0 bases, with 11 bases between. The CDR3 is 16 residues long. CDR1 and CDR2 from the germline V gene are LGHDT and YNNKEL (reference sequence). Here the CDR3 reads CASSQQQAISGNTIYF. The CDR3 DNA reads as TGTGCCAGCAGCCAACAACAGGCTATCTCTGGAAACACCATATATTTT.

The V gene is TRBV2, the J gene TRBJ2-2; TRBD2 matches 9 bases. The CDR3 is 15 amino acids. The germline CDR1 and CDR2 sequences are SNHLY and FYNNEI. Trimming took 3 bases from V and 7 from J; bases not matched to a gene: 6. The CDR3 nucleotides read TGTGCCAGCAGTGACGTTAGCGGGAGCCTCGGGGAGCTGTTTTTT. Amino acid sequence: CASSDVSGSLGELFF. The full variable domain, its missing parts supplied by reference TRBV2 and TRBJ2-2, is EPEVTQTPSHQVTQMGQEVILRCVPISNHLYFYWYRQILGQKVEFLVSFYNNEISEKSEIFDDQFSVERPDGSNFTLKIRSTKLEDSAMYFCASSDVSGSLGELFFGEGSRLTVL.

The V call is TRBV10-3, the J call TRBJ1-2, with D possibly matching TRBD1 (5 bases). This CDR3 region has 15 residues. Trimming stripped 3 bases from V and 2 bases from J, with 13 bases between. CDR1 and CDR2 from the germline V gene are ENHRY and SYGVKD. The CDR3 region is CAISETRQMNYGYTF. The CDR3 DNA follows: TGTGCCATCAGTGAAACGAGACAGATGAACTATGGCTACACCTTC.

The V call is TRBV11-3, the J call TRBJ2-7; possibly TRBD2 for D (6 bases). The CDR3 length is 15 residues. V lost 7 bases to trimming and J lost 7 bases, with 23 bases between them. CDR1 is SGHNT, CDR2 YENEEA, per germline. The CDR3 DNA follows: TGTGCCAGCACTAGTGGGTCTGCCACCCGGGGGGAGCAGTACTTC. Its translation: CASTSGSATRGEQYF.

This sequence joins TRBV9 and TRBJ2-5; D may be TRBD1 (5 bases). Trimming took 1 base from V and 5 from J, leaving 9 bases between them. CDR3 length: 13 residues. Germline V CDR1 and CDR2: SGDLS, YYNGEE. Here the CDR3 reads CASSVRGRETQYF. CDR3 DNA sequence: TGTGCCAGCAGCGTAAGGGGTCGGGAGACCCAGTACTTC.

V is TRBV27 and J is TRBJ2-1; 10 nucleotides agree with TRBD2. The CDR3 is 17 amino acids. CDR1 and CDR2 from the germline V gene are MNHEY and SMNVEV (reference sequence). With V trimmed by 6 bases and J by 12 bases, 20 bases remained unmatched. The CDR3 reads CASSPRTSGDDRGRQFF. The CDR3 nucleotides read TGTGCCAGCAGCCCCAGGACTAGCGGAGACGATAGAGGGCGGCAGTTCTTC.

The gene calls are TRBV28 and TRBJ2-7; a possible D gene is TRBD1 (6 bases). This CDR3 contains 13 residues. Trimming took off 6 bases at V and 1 base at J, with 10 bases between the two ends. Germline V gene sequence: CDR1 MDHEN, CDR2 SYDVKM. CDR3 loop: CASRGRGSYEQYF. CDR3 nucleotide sequence: TGTGCCAGCAGAGGCAGGGGATCCTACGAGCAGTACTTC.

The chain is built from TRBV29-1 and TRBJ1-1; D remains unclear. CDR1 and CDR2 (germline): SQVTM, ANQGSEA. The CDR3 has 14 residues. Trimming left V 3 bases short and J 5 bases short, with 16 bases between. In nucleotides, the CDR3 is TGCAGCGTTGACGGGGAGACTGTGCGGACTGAAGCTTTCTTT. This encodes CSVDGETVRTEAFF.

The chain recombines TRBV25-1 with TRBJ1-4; TRBD1 matches 8 bases. The CDR3 contains 14 residues. After removal of 3 bases from V and 10 bases from J, the junction contained 7 bases not matched to a gene. Per the germline V gene, CDR1 is MGHDK and CDR2 is SYGVNS. CDR3 sequence reads: CASSETGATVKLFF. CDR3 sequence (DNA): TGTGCCAGCAGTGAGACAGGGGCCACGGTAAAACTGTTTTTT. The complete variable domain, with remaining parts taken from reference TRBV25-1 and TRBJ1-4, reads EADIYQTPRYLVIGTGKKITLECSQTMGHDKMYWYQQDPGMELHLIHYSYGVNSTEKGDLSSESTVSRIRTEHFPLTLESARPSHTSQYLCASSETGATVKLFFGSGTQLSVL.

This chain joins TRBV19 and TRBJ1-4; TRBD1 aligns across 10 bases. This CDR3 is 14 amino acids long. Germline-derived CDR1 and CDR2 are LNHDA and SQIVND (reference sequence). Trimming at V came to 8 bases and at J to 5 bases, leaving 5 bases not matched to a gene. Written as DNA, the CDR3 is TGTGCCAGTCTCGACAGGGGGCGGAATGAAAAACTGTTTTTT. This translates into CASLDRGRNEKLFF.

This clone was counted a single time. The chain links TRBV7-9 to TRBJ2-1; 14 bases agree with TRBD2. V lost 5 bases to trimming and J lost 4 bases; unmatched junction nucleotides: 13. Germline V lookup: CDR1 SEHNR, CDR2 FQNEAQ (reference sequence). The CDR3 is 19 residues long. CDR3 sequence: CASSPTGTSGSLNYNEQFF. The DNA of the CDR3 is TGTGCCAGCAGCCCTACCGGGACTAGCGGGAGTTTAAATTACAATGAGCAGTTCTTC.

The chain combines TRBV9 with TRBJ2-1; TRBD1 is a possible D gene (6 bases). The V and J ends lost 4 bases and 10 bases respectively, with 12 bases between them. CDR3 length: 12 residues. In germline, CDR1 is SGDLS, CDR2 YYNGEE. Here the CDR3 DNA reads TGTGCCAGCAGCTCGAGCAGGGGCGAGCAGTTCTTC. Translation gives CASSSSRGEQFF. The variable domain in full, with the rest retrieved from reference TRBV9 and TRBJ2-1, is DSGVTQTPKHLITATGQRVTLRCSPRSGDLSVYWYQQSLDQGLQFLIQYYNGEERAKGNILERFSAQQFPDLHSELNLSSLELGDSALYFCASSSSRGEQFFGPGTRLTVL.

The chain recombines TRBV27 with TRBJ2-5, with 13 nucleotides matching TRBD2. Germline CDR1 and CDR2: MNHEY and SMNVEV (reference sequence). Trimming removed 5 bases from V and 5 bases from J; junction bases left unmatched: 14. CDR3 length: 18 amino acids. For the CDR3, the DNA is TGTGCCAGCAGTCTAAGGGGACTAGCGGGACTAATTTCGGAGACCCAGTACTTC. The encoded protein is CASSLRGLAGLISETQYF.

This clone rates as medium-sized. For the CDR3, the DNA is TGTGCCAGCAGCGCAGGACTAGCGAAAGACGAGCAGTACTTC. Translation gives CASSAGLAKDEQYF. The chain has TRBV4-2 and TRBJ2-7; 9 bases match TRBD2. This CDR3 is built from 14 residues. Germline V CDR1 and CDR2: LGHNA, YNFKEQ. Trimming took 5 bases from V and 5 from J; bases not matched to a gene: 7.

The chain uses TRBV27 and TRBJ2-7, with D tentatively TRBD1 (6 bases). Per germline, CDR1 MNHEY and CDR2 SMNVEV (reference sequence). The CDR3 is made up of 14 amino acids. V was clipped by 4 bases and J by 2 bases, with 12 bases between them. DNA for the CDR3: TGTGCCAGCAGTTCGTTCGACAGGACCTACGAGCAGTACTTC. Protein product: CASSSFDRTYEQYF.